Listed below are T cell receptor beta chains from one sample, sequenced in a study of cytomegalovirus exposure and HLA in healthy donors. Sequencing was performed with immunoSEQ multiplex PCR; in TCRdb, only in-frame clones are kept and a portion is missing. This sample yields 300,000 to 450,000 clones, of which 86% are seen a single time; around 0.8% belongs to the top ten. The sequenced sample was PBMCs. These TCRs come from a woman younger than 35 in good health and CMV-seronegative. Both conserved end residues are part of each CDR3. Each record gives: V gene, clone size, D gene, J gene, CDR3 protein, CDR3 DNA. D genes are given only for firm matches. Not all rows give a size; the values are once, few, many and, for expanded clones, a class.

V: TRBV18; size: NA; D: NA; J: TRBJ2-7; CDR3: CASSPPLARNYEQYF; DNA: TGTGCCAGCTCACCACCATTAGCGCGAAACTACGAGCAGTACTTC
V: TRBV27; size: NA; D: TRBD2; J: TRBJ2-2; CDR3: CATRRDYNTGELFF; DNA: TGTGCCACCCGACGGGACTACAACACCGGGGAGCTGTTTTTT
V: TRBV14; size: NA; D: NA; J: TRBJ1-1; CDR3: CASSQDPRGSTEAFF; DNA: TGTGCCAGCAGCCAAGATCCTAGGGGGTCCACTGAAGCTTTCTTT
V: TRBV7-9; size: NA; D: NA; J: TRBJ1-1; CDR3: CASSVGGTEAFF; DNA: TGTGCCAGCAGCGTGGGAGGAACTGAAGCTTTCTTT
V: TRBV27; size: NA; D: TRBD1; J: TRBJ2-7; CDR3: CASSDRVSYEQYF; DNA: TGTGCCAGCAGTGACAGGGTCTCCTACGAGCAGTACTTC
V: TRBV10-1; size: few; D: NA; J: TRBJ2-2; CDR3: CASSVLRDTGELFF; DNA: TGCGCCAGCAGTGTTCTCAGGGACACCGGGGAGCTGTTTTTT
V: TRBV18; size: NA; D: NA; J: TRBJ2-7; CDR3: CASSPGDPGSNEQYF; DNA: TGTGCCAGCTCACCAGGGGATCCGGGGTCAAACGAGCAGTACTTC
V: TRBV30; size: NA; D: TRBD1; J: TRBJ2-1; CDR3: CAWSVRGPYNEQFF; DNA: TGTGCCTGGAGTGTTAGGGGGCCCTACAATGAGCAGTTCTTC
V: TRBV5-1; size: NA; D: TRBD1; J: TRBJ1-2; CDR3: CASSFTPGTGYGYTF; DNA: TGCGCCAGCAGTTTTACCCCAGGGACAGGCTATGGCTACACCTTC
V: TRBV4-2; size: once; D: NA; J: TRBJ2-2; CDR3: CASSQDLVELFF; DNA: TGTGCCAGCAGCCAAGATTTAGTGGAGCTGTTTTTT
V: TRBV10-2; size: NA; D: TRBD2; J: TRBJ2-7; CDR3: CASSAFGLAGSYEQYF; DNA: TGCGCCAGCAGTGCGTTTGGACTAGCGGGCTCCTACGAGCAGTACTTC
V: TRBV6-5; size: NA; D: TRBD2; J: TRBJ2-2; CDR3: CASRVAGNTGELFF; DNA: TGTGCCAGCAGGGTAGCGGGAAACACCGGGGAGCTGTTTTTT
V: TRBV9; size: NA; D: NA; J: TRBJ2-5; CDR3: CASSGSPTGPQETQYF; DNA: TGTGCCAGCAGCGGATCTCCGACAGGTCCTCAAGAGACCCAGTACTTC
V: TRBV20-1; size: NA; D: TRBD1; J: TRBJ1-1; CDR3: CSARGQRAFF; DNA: TGCAGTGCTAGGGGACAGCGAGCTTTCTTT
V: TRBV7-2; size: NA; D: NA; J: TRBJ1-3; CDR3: CASSRREGSSGNTIYF; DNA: TGTGCCAGCAGCCGAAGGGAGGGCAGCTCTGGAAACACCATATATTTT
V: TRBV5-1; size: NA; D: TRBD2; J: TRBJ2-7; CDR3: CASTQTSGSYEQYF; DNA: TGCGCCAGCACCCAGACTAGCGGGAGTTACGAGCAGTACTTC
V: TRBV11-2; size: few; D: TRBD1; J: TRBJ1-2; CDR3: CASSLGQRYGYTF; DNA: TGTGCCAGCAGCTTGGGACAGCGCTATGGCTACACCTTC
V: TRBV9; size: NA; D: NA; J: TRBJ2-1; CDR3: CASSVGGLGNNEQFF; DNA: TGTGCCAGCAGCGTAGGGGGACTGGGGAACAATGAGCAGTTCTTC
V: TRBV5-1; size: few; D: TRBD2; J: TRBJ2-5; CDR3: CASSSLLAGLGETQYF; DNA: TGCGCCAGCAGCTCATTACTAGCGGGGTTGGGAGAGACCCAGTACTTC
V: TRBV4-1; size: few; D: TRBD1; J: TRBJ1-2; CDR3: CASSQDMGQGNGYTF; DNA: TGCGCCAGCAGCCAAGATATGGGACAGGGGAATGGCTACACCTTC
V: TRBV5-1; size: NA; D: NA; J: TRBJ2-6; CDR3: CASSFPETTGGGANVLTF; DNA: TGCGCCAGCAGCTTCCCAGAAACGACAGGTGGTGGGGCCAACGTCCTGACTTTC
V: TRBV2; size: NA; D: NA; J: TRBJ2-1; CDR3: CASSNINEQFF; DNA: TGTGCCAGCAGTAACATCAATGAGCAGTTCTTC
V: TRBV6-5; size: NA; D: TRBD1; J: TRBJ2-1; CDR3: CASSPGTGIYNEQFF; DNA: TGTGCCAGCAGTCCTGGGACAGGGATCTACAATGAGCAGTTCTTC
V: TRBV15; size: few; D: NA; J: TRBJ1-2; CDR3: CATREPPGYGYTF; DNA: TGTGCCACCCGTGAGCCCCCGGGGTATGGCTACACCTTC
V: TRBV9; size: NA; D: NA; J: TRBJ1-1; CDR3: CASSSTGVSTEAFF; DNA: TGTGCCAGCAGCTCCACAGGCGTCAGCACTGAAGCTTTCTTT
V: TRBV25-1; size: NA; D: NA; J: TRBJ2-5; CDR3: CASSEYSGGETQYF; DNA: TGTGCCAGCAGTGAATATTCCGGTGGAGAGACCCAGTACTTC
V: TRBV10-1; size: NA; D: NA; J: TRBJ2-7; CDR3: CASSDGYEQYF; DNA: TGCGCCAGCAGTGACGGGTACGAGCAGTACTTC
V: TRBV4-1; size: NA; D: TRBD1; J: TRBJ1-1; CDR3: CASRPTGGNPEAFF; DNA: TGCGCCAGCAGGCCGACAGGGGGCAACCCTGAAGCTTTCTTT
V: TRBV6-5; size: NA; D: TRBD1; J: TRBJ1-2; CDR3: CASSPPGQGIYGYTF; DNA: TGTGCCAGCAGTCCCCCGGGACAGGGGATCTATGGCTACACCTTC
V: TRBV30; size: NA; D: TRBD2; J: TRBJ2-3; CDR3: CAWSVGSGITDTQYF; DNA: TGTGCCTGGAGTGTAGGTAGCGGGATCACAGATACGCAGTATTTT
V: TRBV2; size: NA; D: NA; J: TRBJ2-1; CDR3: CASSEYGGTNEQFF; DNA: TGTGCCAGCAGTGAATATGGCGGGACCAATGAGCAGTTCTTC
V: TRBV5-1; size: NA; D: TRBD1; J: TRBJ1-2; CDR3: CASSPRDRDNYGYTF; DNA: TGCGCCAGCAGCCCCCGGGACAGGGATAACTATGGCTACACCTTC
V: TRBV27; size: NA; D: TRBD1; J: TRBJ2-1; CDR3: CACGQGSNEQFF; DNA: TGTGCCTGCGGACAGGGTTCAAATGAGCAGTTCTTC
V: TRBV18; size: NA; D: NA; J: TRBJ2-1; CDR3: CASSPWSSSENEQFF; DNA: TGTGCCAGCTCACCATGGTCGTCTAGCGAGAATGAGCAGTTCTTC
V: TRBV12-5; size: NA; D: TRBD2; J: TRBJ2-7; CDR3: CASAPGGVSTYEQYF; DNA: TGTGCTAGTGCCCCCGGGGGGGTCAGCACCTACGAGCAGTACTTC
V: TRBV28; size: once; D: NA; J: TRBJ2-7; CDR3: CASSRQGITVEQYF; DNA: TGTGCCAGCAGCCGACAAGGAATTACCGTCGAGCAGTACTTC
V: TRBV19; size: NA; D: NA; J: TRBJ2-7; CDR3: CASSQLGGGDNYEQYF; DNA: TGTGCCAGTAGCCAATTGGGAGGGGGGGACAACTACGAGCAGTACTTC
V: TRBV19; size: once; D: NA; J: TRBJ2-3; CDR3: CASSFAWGEDGTDTQYF; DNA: TGTGCCAGTAGTTTCGCATGGGGCGAGGATGGGACAGATACGCAGTATTTT
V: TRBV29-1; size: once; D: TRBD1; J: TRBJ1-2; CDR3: CSVEDVGQLTYGYTF; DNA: TGCAGCGTTGAAGATGTGGGACAGCTTACCTATGGCTACACCTTC
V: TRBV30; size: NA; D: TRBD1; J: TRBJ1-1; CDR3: CAWSATQPGQGKAFF; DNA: TGTGCCTGGAGTGCCACTCAGCCGGGACAGGGAAAAGCTTTCTTT
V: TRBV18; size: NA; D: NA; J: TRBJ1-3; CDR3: CASSPQAEGAGNTIYF; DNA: TGTGCCAGCTCACCACAGGCAGAGGGAGCTGGAAACACCATATATTTT
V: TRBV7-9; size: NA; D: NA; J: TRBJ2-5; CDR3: CASSPGSGETQYF; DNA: TGTGCCAGCAGCCCGGGGTCAGGAGAGACCCAGTACTTC
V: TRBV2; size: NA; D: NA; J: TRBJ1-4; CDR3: CASSFQGIDEKLFF; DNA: TGTGCCAGCAGTTTTCAGGGGATAGATGAAAAACTGTTTTTT
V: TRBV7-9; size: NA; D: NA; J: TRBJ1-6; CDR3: CASSLSGTPDF; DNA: TGTGCCAGCAGCTTAAGCGGGACACCTGACTTT
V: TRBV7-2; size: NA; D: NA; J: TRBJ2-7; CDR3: CASSLTRGNEQYF; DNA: TGTGCCAGCAGCTTAACCCGGGGGAACGAGCAGTACTTC
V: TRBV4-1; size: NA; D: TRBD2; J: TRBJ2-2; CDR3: CASSHLSRLAGGIGTGELFF; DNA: TGCGCCAGCAGCCATCTCTCGAGGCTAGCGGGAGGAATAGGCACCGGGGAGCTGTTTTTT
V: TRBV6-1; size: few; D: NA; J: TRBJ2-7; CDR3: CASSDERVAYEQYF; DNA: TGTGCCAGCAGTGATGAGAGGGTAGCCTACGAGCAGTACTTC
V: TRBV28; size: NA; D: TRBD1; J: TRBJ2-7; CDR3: CASSSSGTDYSYEQYF; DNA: TGTGCCAGCAGTTCCTCCGGGACAGATTACTCCTACGAGCAGTACTTC
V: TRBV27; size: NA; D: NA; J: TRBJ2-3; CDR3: CASSLYAGVPDTQYF; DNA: TGTGCCAGCAGTTTATATGCCGGGGTCCCCGATACGCAGTATTTT
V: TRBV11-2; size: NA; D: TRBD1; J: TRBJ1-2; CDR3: CASSLGGDRASYGYTF; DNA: TGTGCCAGCAGCTTAGGGGGGGACAGGGCAAGCTATGGCTACACCTTC
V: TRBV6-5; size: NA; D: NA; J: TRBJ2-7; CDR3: CASNQDGMQYF; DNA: TGTGCCAGCAATCAGGACGGGATGCAGTACTTC
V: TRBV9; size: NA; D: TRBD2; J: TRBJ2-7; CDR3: CASSVGWREGLYEQYF; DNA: TGTGCCAGCAGCGTAGGTTGGCGGGAGGGCCTCTACGAGCAGTACTTC
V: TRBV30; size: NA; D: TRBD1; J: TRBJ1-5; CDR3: CAWSQDRGILSNQPQHF; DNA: TGTGCCTGGAGCCAGGACAGGGGGATACTCAGCAATCAGCCCCAGCATTTT
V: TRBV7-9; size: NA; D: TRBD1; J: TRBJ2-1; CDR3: CASSLERQGDNEQFF; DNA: TGTGCCAGCAGCTTAGAGAGGCAGGGGGACAATGAGCAGTTCTTC
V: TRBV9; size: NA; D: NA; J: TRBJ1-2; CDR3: CASSVGRGLYGYTF; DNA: TGTGCCAGCAGCGTCGGTAGGGGCCTCTATGGCTACACCTTC
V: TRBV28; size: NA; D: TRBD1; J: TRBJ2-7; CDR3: CASSPKGTGKTYEQYF; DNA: TGTGCCAGCAGCCCAAAGGGGACAGGGAAAACCTACGAGCAGTACTTC
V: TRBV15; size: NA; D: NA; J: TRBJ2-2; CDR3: CATSRDRRGGELFF; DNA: TGTGCCACCAGCAGAGATCGCCGGGGTGGGGAGCTGTTTTTT
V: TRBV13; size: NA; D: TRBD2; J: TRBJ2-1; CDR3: CASSLASGQGHHEQFF; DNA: TGTGCCAGCAGCTTGGCTAGCGGGCAGGGGCATCATGAGCAGTTCTTC
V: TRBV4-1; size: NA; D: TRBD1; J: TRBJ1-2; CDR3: CASSQAGGGIGYGYTF; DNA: TGCGCCAGCAGCCAAGCGGGAGGGGGCATAGGCTATGGCTACACCTTC